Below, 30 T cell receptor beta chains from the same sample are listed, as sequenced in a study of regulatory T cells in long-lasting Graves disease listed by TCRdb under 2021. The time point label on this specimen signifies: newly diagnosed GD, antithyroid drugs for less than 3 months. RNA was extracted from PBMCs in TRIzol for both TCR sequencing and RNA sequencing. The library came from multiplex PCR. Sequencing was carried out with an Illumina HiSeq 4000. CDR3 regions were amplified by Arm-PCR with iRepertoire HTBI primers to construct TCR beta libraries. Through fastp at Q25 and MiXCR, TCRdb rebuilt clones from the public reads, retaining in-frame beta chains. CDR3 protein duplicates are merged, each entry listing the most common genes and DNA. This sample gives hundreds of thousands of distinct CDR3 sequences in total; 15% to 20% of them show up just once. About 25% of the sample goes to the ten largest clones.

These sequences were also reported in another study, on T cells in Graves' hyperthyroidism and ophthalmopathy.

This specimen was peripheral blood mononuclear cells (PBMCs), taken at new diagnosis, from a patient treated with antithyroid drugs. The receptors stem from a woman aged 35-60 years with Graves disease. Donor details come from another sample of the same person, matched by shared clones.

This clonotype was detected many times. The CDR3 loop is CASSRPGTGNYEQYF. CDR3 in DNA: TGTGCCAGCAGCCGTCCCGGGACAGGGAACTACGAGCAGTACTTC. V is TRBV6-1 and J is TRBJ2-7; TRBD1 aligns across 9 bases. Germline V gives CDR1 MNHNS, CDR2 SASEGT. After removal of 6 bases from V and 3 bases from J, the junction contained 9 bases not matched to a gene. The CDR3 has 15 residues.

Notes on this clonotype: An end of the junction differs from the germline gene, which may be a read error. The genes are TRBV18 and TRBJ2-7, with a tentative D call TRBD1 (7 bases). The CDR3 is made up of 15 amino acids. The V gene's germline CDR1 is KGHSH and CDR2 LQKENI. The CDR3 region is CAGSTGQAGGSEQYF. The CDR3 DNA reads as TGTGCCGGCTCGACTGGACAGGCCGGGGGAAGTGAGCAGTACTTC.

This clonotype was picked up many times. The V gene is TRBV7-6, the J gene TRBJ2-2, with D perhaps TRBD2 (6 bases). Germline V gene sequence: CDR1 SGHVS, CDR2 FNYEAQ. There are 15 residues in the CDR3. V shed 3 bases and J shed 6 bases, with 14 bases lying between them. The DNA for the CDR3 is TGTGCCAGCAGCTTTTTAGCGGAGCCCCCCGGGGAGCTGTTTTTT. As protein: CASSFLAEPPGELFF.

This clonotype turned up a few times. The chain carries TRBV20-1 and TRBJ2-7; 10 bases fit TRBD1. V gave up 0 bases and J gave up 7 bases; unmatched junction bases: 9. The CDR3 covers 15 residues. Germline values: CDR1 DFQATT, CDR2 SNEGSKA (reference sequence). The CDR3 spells CSARELAGQGWEQYF. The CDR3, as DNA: TGCAGTGCTAGAGAGTTAGCGGGACAGGGGTGGGAGCAGTACTTC.

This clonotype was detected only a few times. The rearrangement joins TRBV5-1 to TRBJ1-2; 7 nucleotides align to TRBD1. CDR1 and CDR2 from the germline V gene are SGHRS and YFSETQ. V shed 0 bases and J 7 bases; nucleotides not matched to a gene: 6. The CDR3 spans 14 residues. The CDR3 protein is CASSLEPTGSGYTF. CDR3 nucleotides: TGCGCCAGCAGCTTGGAGCCGACAGGGAGTGGCTACACCTTC.

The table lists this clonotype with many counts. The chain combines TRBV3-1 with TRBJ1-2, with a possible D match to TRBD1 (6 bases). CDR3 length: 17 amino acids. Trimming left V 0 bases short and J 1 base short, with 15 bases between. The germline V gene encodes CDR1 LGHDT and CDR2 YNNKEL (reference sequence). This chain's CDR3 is CASSQDVTTGHNYGYTF. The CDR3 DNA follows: TGTGCCAGCAGCCAAGATGTAACGACAGGTCATAACTATGGCTACACCTTC.

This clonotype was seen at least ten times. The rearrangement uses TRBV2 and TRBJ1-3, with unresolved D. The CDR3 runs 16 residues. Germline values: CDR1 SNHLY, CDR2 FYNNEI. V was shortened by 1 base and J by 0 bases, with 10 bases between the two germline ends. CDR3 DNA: TGTGCCAGCAGTGAAGGTCGACCGAGCTCTGGAAACACCATATATTTT. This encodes CASSEGRPSSGNTIYF.

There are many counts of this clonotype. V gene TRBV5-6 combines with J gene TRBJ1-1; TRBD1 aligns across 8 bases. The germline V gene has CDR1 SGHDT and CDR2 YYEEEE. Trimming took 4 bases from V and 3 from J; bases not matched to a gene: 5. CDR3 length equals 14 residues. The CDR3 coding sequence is TGTGCCAGCAGCATCAGGGGGCCAGACACTGAAGCTTTCTTT. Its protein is CASSIRGPDTEAFF.

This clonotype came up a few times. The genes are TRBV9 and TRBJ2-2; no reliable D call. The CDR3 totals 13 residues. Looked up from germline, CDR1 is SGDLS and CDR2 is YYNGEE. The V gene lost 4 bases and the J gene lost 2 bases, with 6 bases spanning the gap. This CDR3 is CASSTRNTGELFF. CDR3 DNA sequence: TGTGCCAGCAGCACGCGTAACACCGGGGAGCTGTTTTTT. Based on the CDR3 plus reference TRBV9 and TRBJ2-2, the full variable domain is DSGVTQTPKHLITATGQRVTLRCSPRSGDLSVYWYQQSLDQGLQFLIQYYNGEERAKGNILERFSAQQFPDLHSELNLSSLELGDSALYFCASSTRNTGELFFGEGSRLTVL.

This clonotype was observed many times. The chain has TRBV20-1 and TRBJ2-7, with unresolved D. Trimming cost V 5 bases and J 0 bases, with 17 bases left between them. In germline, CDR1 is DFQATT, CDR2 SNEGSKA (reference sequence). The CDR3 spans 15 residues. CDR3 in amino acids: CSALWLQSYSYEQYF. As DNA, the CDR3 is TGCAGTGCTCTCTGGCTACAGTCCTACTCCTACGAGCAGTACTTC.

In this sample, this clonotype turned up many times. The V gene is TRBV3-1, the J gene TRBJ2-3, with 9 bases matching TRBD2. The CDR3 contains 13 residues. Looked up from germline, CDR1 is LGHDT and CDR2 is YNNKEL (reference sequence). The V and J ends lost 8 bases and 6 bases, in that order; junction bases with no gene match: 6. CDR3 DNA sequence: TGTGCCAGCGGTGGTAGCGGGGGTGATACGCAGTATTTT. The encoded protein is CASGGSGGDTQYF.

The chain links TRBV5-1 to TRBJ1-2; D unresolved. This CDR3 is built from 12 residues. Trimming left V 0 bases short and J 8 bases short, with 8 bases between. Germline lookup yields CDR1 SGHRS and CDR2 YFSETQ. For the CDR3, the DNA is TGCGCCAGCAGCTTGGGGCAGCGGGGCTACACCTTC. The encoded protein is CASSLGQRGYTF.

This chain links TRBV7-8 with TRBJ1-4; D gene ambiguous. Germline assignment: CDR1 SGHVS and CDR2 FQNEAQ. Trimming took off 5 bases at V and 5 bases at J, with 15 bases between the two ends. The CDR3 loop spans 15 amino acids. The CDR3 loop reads CASSLGRSLNEKLFF. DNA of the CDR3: TGTGCCAGCAGCCTAGGGCGCAGCTTAAATGAAAAACTGTTTTTT.

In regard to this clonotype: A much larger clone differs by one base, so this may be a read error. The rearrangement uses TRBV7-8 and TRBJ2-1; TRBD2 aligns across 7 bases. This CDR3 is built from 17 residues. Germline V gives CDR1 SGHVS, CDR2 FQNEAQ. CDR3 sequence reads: CANSIATGTNGVAEQFF. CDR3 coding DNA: TGTGCCAACAGCATAGCTACCGGGACTAACGGGGTGGCTGAGCAGTTCTTC.

The CDR3 nucleotides are TGTGCCACCAGTGATCCCAGCGGGGGGGTAAATGAGCAGTTCTTC. This gives the protein CATSDPSGGVNEQFF. The chain couples TRBV24-1 to TRBJ2-1, with 10 bases matching TRBD2. The CDR3 has 15 residues. Unmatched junction bases numbered 5, after V lost 3 bases and J lost 7 bases. Germline values: CDR1 KGHDR, CDR2 SFDVKD.

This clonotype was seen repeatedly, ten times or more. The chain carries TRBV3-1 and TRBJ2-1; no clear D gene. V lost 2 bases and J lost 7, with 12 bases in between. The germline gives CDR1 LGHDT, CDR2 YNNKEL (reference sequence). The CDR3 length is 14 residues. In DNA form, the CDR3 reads TGTGCCAGCAGCCAAACTCTTACGTGGAATGAGCAGTTCTTC. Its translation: CASSQTLTWNEQFF.

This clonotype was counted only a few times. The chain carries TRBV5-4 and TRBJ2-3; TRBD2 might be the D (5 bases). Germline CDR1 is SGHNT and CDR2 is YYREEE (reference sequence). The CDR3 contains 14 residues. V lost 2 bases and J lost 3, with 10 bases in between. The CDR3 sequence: CASSFGLGTDTQYF. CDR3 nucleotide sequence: TGTGCCAGCAGCTTCGGACTTGGAACAGATACGCAGTATTTT.

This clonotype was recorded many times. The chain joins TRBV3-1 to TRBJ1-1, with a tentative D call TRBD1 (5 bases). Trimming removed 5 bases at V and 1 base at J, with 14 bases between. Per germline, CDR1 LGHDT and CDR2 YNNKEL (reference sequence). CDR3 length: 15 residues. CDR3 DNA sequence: TGTGCCAGCAGCATCACCGGGGCCGCGAACACTGAAGCTTTCTTT. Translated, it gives CASSITGAANTEAFF.

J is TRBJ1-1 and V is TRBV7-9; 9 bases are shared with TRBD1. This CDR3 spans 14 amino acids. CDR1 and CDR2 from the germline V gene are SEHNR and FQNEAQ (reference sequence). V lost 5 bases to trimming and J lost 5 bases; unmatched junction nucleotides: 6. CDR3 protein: CASSQTGGWTEAFF. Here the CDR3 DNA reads TGTGCCAGCAGCCAGACAGGGGGATGGACTGAAGCTTTCTTT.

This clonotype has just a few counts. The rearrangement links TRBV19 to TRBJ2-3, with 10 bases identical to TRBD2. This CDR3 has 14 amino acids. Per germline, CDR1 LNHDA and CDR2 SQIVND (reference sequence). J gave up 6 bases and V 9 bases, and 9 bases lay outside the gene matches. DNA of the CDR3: TGTGCCAGCGCTAGCGGGGGTGGAGGGGATACGCAGTATTTT. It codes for CASASGGGGDTQYF.

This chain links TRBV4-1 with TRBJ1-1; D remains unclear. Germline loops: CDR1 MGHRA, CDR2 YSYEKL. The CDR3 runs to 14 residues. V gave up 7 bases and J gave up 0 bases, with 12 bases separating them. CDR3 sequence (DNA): TGCGCCAGCAAACCCGGTGGCGTGAACACTGAAGCTTTCTTT. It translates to CASKPGGVNTEAFF.

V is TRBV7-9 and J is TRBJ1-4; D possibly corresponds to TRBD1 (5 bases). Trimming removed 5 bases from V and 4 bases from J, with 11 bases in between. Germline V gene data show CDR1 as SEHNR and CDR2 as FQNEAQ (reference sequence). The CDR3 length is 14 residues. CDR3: CASSAGLFNEKLFF. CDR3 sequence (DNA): TGTGCCAGCAGCGCGGGACTGTTTAATGAAAAACTGTTTTTT.

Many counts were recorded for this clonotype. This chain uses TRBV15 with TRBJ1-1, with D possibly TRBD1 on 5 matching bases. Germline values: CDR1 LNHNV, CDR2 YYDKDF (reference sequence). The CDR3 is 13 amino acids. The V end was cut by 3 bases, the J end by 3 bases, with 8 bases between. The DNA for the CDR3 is TGTGCCACCAGCAGGACAGAGTACACTGAAGCTTTCTTT. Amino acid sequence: CATSRTEYTEAFF.

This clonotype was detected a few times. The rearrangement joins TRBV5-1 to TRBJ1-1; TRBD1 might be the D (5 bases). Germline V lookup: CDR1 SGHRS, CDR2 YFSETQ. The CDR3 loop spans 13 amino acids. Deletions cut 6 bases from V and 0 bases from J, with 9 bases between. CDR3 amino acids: CASMDTMNTEAFF. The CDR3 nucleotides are TGCGCCAGCATGGACACCATGAACACTGAAGCTTTCTTT.

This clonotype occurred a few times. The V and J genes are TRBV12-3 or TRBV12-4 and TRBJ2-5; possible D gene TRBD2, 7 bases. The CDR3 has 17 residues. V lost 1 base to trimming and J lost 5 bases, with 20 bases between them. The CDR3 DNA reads TGTGCCAGCAGTTTAGGTCTCGGAGGGGGGGCCGGGGAGACCCAGTACTTC. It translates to CASSLGLGGGAGETQYF.

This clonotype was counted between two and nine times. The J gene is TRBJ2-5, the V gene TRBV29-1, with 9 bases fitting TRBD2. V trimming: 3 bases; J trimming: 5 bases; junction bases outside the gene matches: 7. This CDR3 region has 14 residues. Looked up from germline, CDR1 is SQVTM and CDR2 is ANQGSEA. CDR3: CSVEASGARETQYF. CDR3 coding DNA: TGCAGCGTTGAGGCTAGCGGGGCAAGGGAGACCCAGTACTTC.

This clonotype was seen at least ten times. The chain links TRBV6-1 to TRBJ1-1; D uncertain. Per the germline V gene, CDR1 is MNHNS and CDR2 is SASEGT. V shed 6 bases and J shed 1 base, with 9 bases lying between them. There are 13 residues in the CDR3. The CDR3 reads CASRQQANTEAFF. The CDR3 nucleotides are TGTGCCAGCAGACAACAAGCGAACACTGAAGCTTTCTTT.

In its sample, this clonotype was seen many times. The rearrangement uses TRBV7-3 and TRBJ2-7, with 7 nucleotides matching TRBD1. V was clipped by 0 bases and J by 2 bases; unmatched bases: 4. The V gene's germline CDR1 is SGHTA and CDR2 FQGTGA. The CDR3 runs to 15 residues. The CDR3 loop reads CASSLTSGTAYEQYF. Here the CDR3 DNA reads TGTGCCAGCAGCTTAACGTCTGGGACAGCCTACGAGCAGTACTTC.

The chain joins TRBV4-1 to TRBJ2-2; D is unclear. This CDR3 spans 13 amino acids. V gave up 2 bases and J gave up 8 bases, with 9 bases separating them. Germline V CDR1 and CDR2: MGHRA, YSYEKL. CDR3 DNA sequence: TGCGCCAGCAGCCAATTCGTCCTAGGGGAGCTGTTTTTT. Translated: CASSQFVLGELFF.

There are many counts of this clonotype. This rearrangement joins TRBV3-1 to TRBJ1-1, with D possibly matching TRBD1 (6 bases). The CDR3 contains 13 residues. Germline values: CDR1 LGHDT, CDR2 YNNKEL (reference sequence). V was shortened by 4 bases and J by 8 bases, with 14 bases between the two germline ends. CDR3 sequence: CASSRGGLKEAFF. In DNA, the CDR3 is TGTGCCAGCAGCCGGGGGGGGCTAAAAGAAGCTTTCTTT.